The entry below describes one T cell receptor beta chain. Antigen specificity is unknown. These data belong to a study of shared clonotypes between healthy human individuals. Sequenced by immunoSEQ multiplex PCR; TCRdb stores in-frame clones only, minus some. The sample consists of some 2,400,000 clones, 90% to 97% of them appearing once. With V trimmed by 4 bases and J by 13 bases, 9 bases remained unmatched. Looked up from germline, CDR1 is MNHEY and CDR2 is SVGAGI. This CDR3 has 12 amino acids. Findings and caveats of the study: Even with large depth, rarefaction showed that sorted-subset sequencing was incomplete.

The receptor was derived from a man between 18 and 29 years old in good health. V usage is TRBV6-5 and J usage is TRBJ1-2; 7 bases line up with TRBD1. The sequenced sample was naive CD4+ T cells sorted from blood. As to subset: CD45RA+ positively selected. In DNA form, the CDR3 reads TGTGCCAGCAGTTCTAGGACAGGCCTTTTCACCTTC. Encoded protein: CASSSRTGLFTF.